These 7 T cell receptor beta chains were sequenced from one sample in a study of shared clonotypes between healthy human individuals. The repertoire was sequenced with immunoSEQ multiplex PCR; TCRdb's copy has only in-frame clones and lacks some. The data show over 950,000 clones, approximately 80% seen once. The sequenced sample consisted of memory CD4+ T cells from PBMCs. Subset denoted: CD45RA-negative fraction. The receptors were gathered from a man between 18 and 29 years old in good health. Some clones in this sample may be carry-over from other donors' samples.

The V call is TRBV11-2, the J call TRBJ2-3; D is ambiguous. The CDR3 has 10 amino acids. Germline V gene sequence: CDR1 SGHAT, CDR2 FQNNGV. Trimming cost V 0 bases and J 8 bases, with 0 bases left between them. The CDR3 nucleotides read TGTGCCAGCAGCTTAGATACGCAGTATTTT. Encoded protein: CASSLDTQYF. Variable domain in full (rest from reference TRBV11-2 and TRBJ2-3): EAGVAQSPRYKIIEKRQSVAFWCNPISGHATLYWYQQILGQGPKLLIQFQNNGVVDDSQLPKDRFSAERLKGVDSTLKIQPAKLEDSAVYLCASSLDTQYFGPGTRLTVL.

This clone appeared a few times. The chain uses TRBV2 and TRBJ2-3; a weak D match, TRBD2 (7 bases). Germline assignment: CDR1 SNHLY and CDR2 FYNNEI. CDR3 length: 15 amino acids. V shed 4 bases and J shed 4 bases, with 15 bases lying between them. The CDR3 sequence: CASSAYREGADTQYF. As DNA, the CDR3 is TGTGCCAGCAGTGCGTACAGGGAGGGGGCAGATACGCAGTATTTT.

This chain joins TRBV18 and TRBJ2-2, with a tentative D call TRBD1 (6 bases). Trimming cost V 6 bases and J 3 bases, with 17 bases left between them. This CDR3 spans 16 amino acids. Per germline, CDR1 KGHSH and CDR2 LQKENI. The CDR3 DNA reads as TGTGCCAGCTCCCACCCACAGGGAGTCCACACCGGGGAGCTGTTTTTT. Translated, it gives CASSHPQGVHTGELFF.

J is TRBJ2-5 and V is TRBV5-6; TRBD2 is a possible D gene (6 bases). V lost 5 bases and J lost 2, with 10 bases in between. The CDR3 has 13 amino acids. Germline V gene lookup returns CDR1 SGHDT and CDR2 YYEEEE. The CDR3 spells CASRTGTQETQYF. The CDR3 nucleotides are TGTGCCAGCAGGACCGGGACTCAAGAGACCCAGTACTTC.

Notes on this clone: Other DNA sequences of this sample code for an identical CDR3. J is TRBJ2-1 and V is TRBV7-9; TRBD2 agrees at 11 bases. Germline V gives CDR1 SEHNR, CDR2 FQNEAQ (reference sequence). CDR3 length: 14 amino acids. The ends lost 5 bases at V and 5 bases at J; junction bases unmatched: 2. In nucleotides, the CDR3 is TGTGCCAGCAGCCTGACTAGCGGGGACAATGAGCAGTTCTTC. Encoded protein: CASSLTSGDNEQFF. The entire variable domain, with the rest obtained from reference TRBV7-9 and TRBJ2-1, is as follows: DTGVSQNPRHKITKRGQNVTFRCDPISEHNRLYWYRQTLGQGPEFLTYFQNEAQLEKSRLLSDRFSAERPKGSFSTLEIQRTEQGDSAMYLCASSLTSGDNEQFFGPGTRLTVL.

This chain links TRBV6-4 with TRBJ2-7; D is possibly TRBD2 (6 bases). This CDR3 is 14 amino acids long. Trimming pared 3 bases from V and 2 bases from J, leaving 11 bases between. Germline V gene lookup returns CDR1 MRHNA and CDR2 SNTAGT. The CDR3 DNA follows: TGTGCCAGCAGTGAGTGGACGGGAGCCTACGAGCAGTACTTC. The encoded protein is CASSEWTGAYEQYF.

The chain employs TRBV5-4 and TRBJ1-1; TRBD1 matches 9 bases. From germline, CDR1 is SGHNT and CDR2 YYREEE (reference sequence). This CDR3 contains 15 residues. V was pared by 0 bases and J by 4 bases, with 4 bases of the junction left unmatched. The CDR3 region has the DNA TGTGCCAGCAGCTTGGGAGGGACAGGGTCCACTGAAGCTTTCTTT. It specifies CASSLGGTGSTEAFF.